These T cell receptor beta chains were read from a single sample in a study of T cells in localized non-small cell lung cancer. The assay was immunoSEQ multiplex PCR, and TCRdb's table has in-frame clones only and misses some. Seen here are around 91,000 clones, approximately 88% observed once, and the top ten hold around 15%. Material: peripheral blood, obtained before any cancer treatment. Receptor source: a man between 40 and 70 years old with stage I squamous cell lung carcinoma. Each CDR3 is given without its conserved first and last residue. The size field is filled for only some rows; it gives once, few, many or a size class.

TRBJ2-1 | TRBV7-6 | . | ASSSNNEQF
TRBJ2-2 | TRBV14 | medium-sized | ASSPGTSAWAAGELF
TRBJ1-3 | TRBV28 | . | ASRPGGQVASDTIY
TRBJ2-1 | TRBV23-1 | . | ASSLGTGYIGTGNYNEQF
TRBJ1-2 | TRBV7-2 | . | ASSPQGRSYGYT
TRBJ1-5 | TRBV7-2 | . | ASSLRSPNQPQH
TRBJ2-7 | TRBV18 | . | ASSWRTDSYEQY
TRBJ1-5 | TRBV18 | . | ASSGKGGHSNQPQH
TRBJ1-6 | TRBV6-1 | . | ASTWSRLNNSPLH
TRBJ1-6 | TRBV7-2 | . | ASSSPQGRNSPLH
TRBJ2-7 | TRBV6-6 | once | ASSFRTGSYEQY
TRBJ2-2 | TRBV5-1 | . | ASSLGTDMNTGELF
TRBJ2-1 | TRBV5-4 | . | ASSAGQGGYNEQF
TRBJ1-1 | TRBV15 | few | ATSRDTTEAF
TRBJ1-1 | TRBV6-1 | . | ASSDYLNTEAF
TRBJ1-5 | TRBV4-1 | . | ASSATGPRDQPQH